Below are 27 T cell receptor beta chains sequenced from a single sample in a study of T-cell memory formation after mild COVID-19. TCRdb re-analysed the 5' RACE reads in MiXCR, keeping a single row per CDR3 protein. The sample lists 120,000 or so distinct CDR3 sequences, roughly 15% occurring once. The specimen sequenced was PBMCs or a T cell subset sorted from them (not recorded which). The receptor source for this set is an adult woman who had mild COVID-19 (a few samples of this study predate the infection). Cell type and time point are not known.

This chain links TRBV3-1 with TRBJ2-7; 10 bases are shared with TRBD2. Germline loops: CDR1 LGHDT, CDR2 YNNKEL (reference sequence). V trimming: 2 bases; J trimming: 2 bases; junction bases outside the gene matches: 3. The CDR3 has 15 residues. CDR3 sequence reads: CASSQWTSGTYEQYF. CDR3 DNA sequence: TGTGCCAGCAGCCAATGGACTAGCGGAACCTACGAGCAGTACTTC.

The CDR3 coding sequence is TGCAGTGCTATGGACGACGAGACTGAAGCTTTCTTT. Residues: CSAMDDETEAFF. V and J are TRBV20-1 and TRBJ1-1; D is undetermined. CDR1 and CDR2 from the germline V gene are DFQATT and SNEGSKA (reference sequence). Trimming pared 4 bases from V and 5 bases from J, leaving 11 bases between. The CDR3 is made up of 12 amino acids.

The genes are TRBV11-2 and TRBJ2-7; D unclear. Trimming stripped 3 bases from V and 4 bases from J, with 10 bases between. The CDR3 is made up of 13 amino acids. Germline-derived CDR1 and CDR2 are SGHAT and FQNNGV. CDR3 protein: CASSFLASYEQYF. As DNA, the CDR3 is TGTGCCAGCAGCTTTCTCGCTTCATACGAGCAGTACTTC.

The chain is built from TRBV13 and TRBJ2-6; D remains ambiguous. CDR1 is PRHDT and CDR2 is FYEKMQ in the germline V gene (reference sequence). The CDR3 runs 14 residues. Trimming stripped 1 base from V and 4 bases from J, with 5 bases between. CDR3 DNA sequence: TGTGCCAGCAGCTTAGTCACGGGGGCCAACGTCCTGACTTTC. As protein: CASSLVTGANVLTF. The full variable domain, in which reference TRBV13 and TRBJ2-6 provide the parts outside the CDR3, is AAGVIQSPRHLIKEKRETATLKCYPIPRHDTVYWYQQGPGQDPQFLISFYEKMQSDKGSIPDRFSAQQFSDYHSELNMSSLELGDSALYFCASSLVTGANVLTFGAGSRLTVL.

This clonotype was seen only a few times. The rearrangement uses TRBV6-6 and TRBJ2-7, with a weak D call TRBD2 (5 bases). CDR1 is MNHNY and CDR2 is SVGAGI in the germline V gene (reference sequence). Trimming left V 7 bases short and J 3 bases short, with 13 bases between. This CDR3 is built from 13 residues. The CDR3 is CASTSGRGYEQYF. DNA of the CDR3: TGTGCCAGCACCTCCGGACGGGGCTACGAGCAGTACTTC.

The chain links TRBV5-1 to TRBJ2-2; TRBD1 aligns across 7 bases. Germline trimming cut 7 bases from V and 0 bases from J; bases unmatched to any gene: 3. The CDR3 has 14 residues. Germline assignment: CDR1 SGHRS and CDR2 YFSETQ. As DNA, the CDR3 is TGCGCCAGCGGGACAGAAGCGAACACCGGGGAGCTGTTTTTT. Translated: CASGTEANTGELFF. Full variable domain (remainder filled in from reference TRBV5-1 and TRBJ2-2): KAGVTQTPRYLIKTRGQQVTLSCSPISGHRSVSWYQQTPGQGLQFLFEYFSETQRNKGNFPGRFSGRQFSNSRSEMNVSTLELGDSALYLCASGTEANTGELFFGEGSRLTVL.

The chain employs TRBV4-2 and TRBJ1-1; TRBD1 might be the D (6 bases). The V and J ends lost 1 base and 5 bases respectively, with 17 bases between them. CDR3 size: 16 residues. Germline V gene sequence: CDR1 LGHNA, CDR2 YNFKEQ. The CDR3 sequence: CASSQAYAGVGTEAFF. CDR3 nucleotides: TGTGCCAGCAGCCAAGCCTATGCAGGGGTGGGAACTGAAGCTTTCTTT.

The sample holds a few counts of this clonotype. The chain is built from TRBV20-1 and TRBJ2-1; D call uncertain. Trimming cost V 5 bases and J 0 bases, with 14 bases left between them. Germline lookup yields CDR1 DFQATT and CDR2 SNEGSKA (reference sequence). The CDR3 extends over 15 amino acids. This CDR3 reads CSASTGDSSYNEQFF. The CDR3 DNA sequence: TGCAGTGCTTCGACTGGGGATAGCTCCTACAATGAGCAGTTCTTC.

This clonotype was counted a few times. The chain couples TRBV5-1 to TRBJ2-1; 11 bases align to TRBD1. This CDR3 has 14 residues. Unmatched junction bases numbered 3, after V lost 5 bases and J lost 5 bases. Germline V CDR1 and CDR2: SGHRS, YFSETQ. Here the CDR3 reads CASRDRGRNNEQFF. Here the CDR3 DNA reads TGCGCCAGCAGGGACAGGGGGCGGAACAATGAGCAGTTCTTC. Together with reference TRBV5-1 and TRBJ2-1, the CDR3 gives the full variable domain: KAGVTQTPRYLIKTRGQQVTLSCSPISGHRSVSWYQQTPGQGLQFLFEYFSETQRNKGNFPGRFSGRQFSNSRSEMNVSTLELGDSALYLCASRDRGRNNEQFFGPGTRLTVL.

The chain links TRBV4-2 to TRBJ1-1; the D is unclear. Trimming left V 1 base short and J 3 bases short, with 6 bases between. In germline, CDR1 is LGHNA, CDR2 YNFKEQ. The length of the CDR3 is 13 residues. The CDR3 reads CASSQVGYTEAFF. The DNA for the CDR3 is TGTGCCAGCAGCCAAGTGGGTTACACTGAAGCTTTCTTT.

The sample holds a few counts of this clonotype. The rearrangement links TRBV12-3 or TRBV12-4 to TRBJ2-1, with 8 nucleotides matching TRBD2. This CDR3 comprises 18 residues. Trimming removed 8 bases from V and 7 bases from J; junction bases left unmatched: 22. The CDR3 loop is CASRGPPGGPRGWNEQFF. In nucleotides, the CDR3 is TGTGCCAGCCGAGGGCCTCCGGGGGGGCCGCGGGGTTGGAATGAGCAGTTCTTC.

This rearrangement joins TRBV10-3 to TRBJ2-7, with 11 nucleotides matching TRBD1. CDR1 and CDR2 (germline): ENHRY, SYGVKD. The V segment lost 5 bases and the J segment 3 bases; nucleotides outside the gene matches: 3. The CDR3 has 14 residues. CDR3 sequence: CAISPGTGGYEQYF. CDR3 nucleotides: TGTGCCATCAGTCCTGGGACAGGGGGCTACGAGCAGTACTTC.

This clonotype was seen more than once but under ten times. The chain carries TRBV20-1 and TRBJ2-3, with D hard to call. Per germline, CDR1 DFQATT and CDR2 SNEGSKA (reference sequence). The CDR3 is 13 amino acids. Trimming left V 0 bases short and J 2 bases short, with 6 bases between. CDR3 coding DNA: TGCAGTGCTAGAGATGGGTTCACAGATACGCAGTATTTT. Protein: CSARDGFTDTQYF.

J is TRBJ2-2 and V is TRBV5-5, with TRBD1 identical over 12 bases. V lost 5 bases to trimming and J lost 6 bases; unmatched junction nucleotides: 8. The length of the CDR3 is 16 residues. CDR1 is SGHKS and CDR2 is YYEKEE in the germline V gene (reference sequence). In DNA form, the CDR3 reads TGTGCCAGCAGACCCCGGGACAGGGGGCTATCCGGGGAGCTGTTTTTT. Protein product: CASRPRDRGLSGELFF.

This clonotype was seen a handful of times. The rearrangement joins TRBV28 to TRBJ2-1; the match to TRBD2 covers 8 bases. Trimming at V came to 10 bases and at J to 0 bases, leaving 11 bases not matched to a gene. Germline lookup yields CDR1 MDHEN and CDR2 SYDVKM. The CDR3 has 16 residues. In DNA, the CDR3 is TGTGCCACCCAGAGCGGGGGCGCCCTCTCCTACAATGAGCAGTTCTTC. Translated: CATQSGGALSYNEQFF.

J is TRBJ2-3 and V is TRBV19, with TRBD2 matching 10 bases. V was clipped by 9 bases and J by 0 bases; unmatched bases: 21. CDR3 length: 20 residues. In germline, CDR1 is LNHDA, CDR2 SQIVND (reference sequence). The CDR3: CASASRGRTSGAHSTDTQYF. The CDR3, as DNA: TGTGCCAGCGCCAGCAGGGGGCGAACTAGCGGGGCCCATAGCACAGATACGCAGTATTTT.

In this sample, this clonotype turned up a few times. The chain is built from TRBV2 and TRBJ1-2; 9 bases map to TRBD1. V shed 6 bases, J shed 4 bases, and the junction held 9 bases outside the gene matches. This CDR3 is 15 amino acids long. Germline V CDR1 and CDR2: SNHLY, FYNNEI. The CDR3 sequence is CASRNTGGAAYGYTF. CDR3 nucleotides: TGTGCCAGCAGGAATACAGGGGGCGCAGCCTATGGCTACACCTTC.

The chain recombines TRBV4-1 with TRBJ1-1; possible D gene TRBD1, 6 bases. V was clipped by 4 bases and J by 4 bases, with 16 bases between them. In germline, CDR1 is MGHRA, CDR2 YSYEKL. The CDR3 consists of 15 residues. The CDR3 is CASSREGGVGTEAFF. The CDR3 DNA reads as TGCGCCAGCAGCCGAGAGGGGGGCGTGGGCACTGAAGCTTTCTTT.

This chain uses TRBV7-3 with TRBJ1-6; D is perhaps TRBD1 (5 bases). This CDR3 comprises 13 residues. The V gene lost 5 bases and the J gene lost 7 bases, with 9 bases spanning the gap. Looked up from germline, CDR1 is SGHTA and CDR2 is FQGTGA. The CDR3 DNA reads TGTGCCAGCAGCGTCGGGGACAATTCACCCCTCCACTTT. Translating gives CASSVGDNSPLHF.

This chain connects TRBV6-7 to TRBJ1-4, with D uncertain. TRBV6-7 is labeled an ORF, and its function is uncertain. This CDR3 region has 14 residues. V gave up 2 bases and J gave up 1 base, with 5 bases separating them. This CDR3 is CASSYGLTNEKLFF. CDR3 DNA: TGTGCCAGCAGTTACGGGTTAACTAATGAAAAACTGTTTTTT.

This clonotype came up a few times. The chain has TRBV7-9 and TRBJ2-2, with 9 bases that match TRBD1. Per germline, CDR1 SEHNR and CDR2 FQNEAQ (reference sequence). CDR3 length: 16 amino acids. The junction had 4 bases not matched to a gene; V was cut back by 2 bases and J by 3 bases. CDR3 nucleotide sequence: TGTGCCAGCAGCTTAAGGGGACAGGGAGACACCGGGGAGCTGTTTTTT. It is translated as CASSLRGQGDTGELFF.

The chain combines TRBV6-6 with TRBJ2-2, with TRBD2 as a possible D gene (6 bases). The V and J ends lost 9 bases and 0 bases respectively, with 17 bases between them. The germline V gene has CDR1 MNHNY and CDR2 SVGAGI (reference sequence). The CDR3 contains 16 residues. The CDR3 loop reads CASTAPGDANTGELFF. CDR3 coding DNA: TGTGCCAGTACCGCCCCGGGGGACGCGAACACCGGGGAGCTGTTTTTT.

V gene TRBV12-3 or TRBV12-4 combines with J gene TRBJ2-5; 9 nucleotides align to TRBD2. V shed 3 bases, J shed 4 bases, and the junction held 6 bases outside the gene matches. There are 15 residues in the CDR3. CDR3 sequence (DNA): TGTGCCAGCAGTTTTATCCTAGCGGGGCGAGAGACCCAGTACTTC. Translated: CASSFILAGRETQYF.

This clonotype has only a few counts. The chain joins TRBV27 to TRBJ2-7; a weak D match, TRBD2 (5 bases). Germline loops: CDR1 MNHEY, CDR2 SMNVEV (reference sequence). V lost 5 bases, J lost 3 bases, and 14 bases lay in between. There are 14 residues in the CDR3. The CDR3 sequence is CASSPTPRGYEQYF. CDR3 nucleotides: TGTGCCAGCAGTCCGACCCCCCGGGGCTACGAGCAGTACTTC.

The chain couples TRBV7-2 to TRBJ2-7, with TRBD2 matching 12 bases. CDR1 and CDR2 (germline): SGHTA, FQGNSA. The CDR3 runs 15 residues. V dropped 8 bases and J dropped 7; count of bases not matched to a gene: 12. The CDR3 DNA reads as TGTGCCAGCCAAGGGGCTAGCGGGAGGGCCTCGGAGCAGTACTTC. It encodes CASQGASGRASEQYF.

In its sample, this clonotype was seen a few times. The V and J genes are TRBV12-3 or TRBV12-4 and TRBJ2-2; D not resolved. The CDR3 length is 14 residues. Trimming took off 5 bases at V and 1 base at J, with 8 bases between the two ends. As DNA, the CDR3 is TGTGCCAGCAGTCCGACACGGAACACCGGGGAGCTGTTTTTT. This codes for CASSPTRNTGELFF.

This chain joins TRBV12-3 or TRBV12-4 and TRBJ1-1; no definite D call. The CDR3 contains 14 residues. The V gene lost 11 bases and the J gene lost 1 base, with 17 bases spanning the gap. CDR3 sequence (DNA): TGTGCCGGGTTTCGCGGCGCCCCGAACACTGAAGCTTTCTTT. As protein: CAGFRGAPNTEAFF.